This TCR beta chain was profiled in a study of blood T cells in healthy people across ages. Turning to the study itself: About one barcoded TCR beta cDNA was captured per two T cells. Overall study findings and caveats: Strongly correlated with naive T cell percentage was TCR beta diversity.

The use of a sample-barcoded 5' primer and a J-beta primer mix characterized a second PCR of about 6 to 11 cycles. Every sample gave at least 2.5 million paired-end reads containing CDR3. TCRdb independently ran MiXCR on the 5' RACE reads; one entry per CDR3 protein. The sample yields 1,800,000 or so distinct CDR3 sequences, approximately 40% seen once. Notes on this clonotype: Its target is not known.

PBMCs, at least 6 million per sample, were isolated. This CDR3 contains 15 residues. J was trimmed by 7 bases and V by 3 bases; bases with no gene match: 5. Germline V gives CDR1 SEHNR, CDR2 FQNEAQ (reference sequence). Input material: blood. The chain combines TRBV7-9 with TRBJ2-1; 11 positions match TRBD2. The sequence was obtained from a human donor in good health. CDR3 loop: CASSFLAGGINEQFF. In DNA form, the CDR3 reads TGTGCCAGCAGCTTCTTAGCGGGGGGGATAAATGAGCAGTTCTTC.